This TCR beta chain was sequenced for a study of T cell responses to AZD1222 COVID-19 vaccine. Overall study findings and caveats: Females made up more of the donors, who were largely white British, and clonal diversity may have come out too low. Unmutated regions of variants are reportedly targeted by nearly half of spike-specific TCRs. In all cases, repertoires were sampled only after the peak T cell response.

As regards this clone: Its target is not known.

Here immunoSEQ multiplex PCR was the method, and the copy in TCRdb shows in-frame clones only, minus some. The data contain approximately 100,000 clones, around nine tenths of them singletons. The ends were cut back, 3 bases at V and 0 bases at J, with 18 bases in the middle. Germline CDR1 and CDR2: SGHTA and FQGNSA. The CDR3 sequence is 18 residues long. The TCR sequence derives from an adult who received the MenACWY meningococcal vaccine as a control. V usage is TRBV7-2 and J usage is TRBJ1-5, with D perhaps matching TRBD1 (6 bases). This specimen was peripheral blood, taken 28 days after the second dose of the MenACWY control vaccine. CDR3 in DNA: TGTGCCAGCAGCTTGGGGGCAGGACCTCTTTATAGCAATCAGCCCCAGCATTTT. This sequence encodes CASSLGAGPLYSNQPQHF.